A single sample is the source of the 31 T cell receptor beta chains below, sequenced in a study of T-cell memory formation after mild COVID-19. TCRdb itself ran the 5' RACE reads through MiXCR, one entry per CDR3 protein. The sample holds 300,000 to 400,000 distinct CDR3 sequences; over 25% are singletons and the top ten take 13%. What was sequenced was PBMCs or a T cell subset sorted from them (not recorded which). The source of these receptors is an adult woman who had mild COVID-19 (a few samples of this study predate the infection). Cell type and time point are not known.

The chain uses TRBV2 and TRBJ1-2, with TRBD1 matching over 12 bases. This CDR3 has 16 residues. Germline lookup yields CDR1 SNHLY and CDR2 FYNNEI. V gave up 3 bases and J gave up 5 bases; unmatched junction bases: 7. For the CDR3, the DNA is TGTGCCAGCAGTGACGGGACAGGGGGCAAAGTTTATGGCTACACCTTC. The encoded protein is CASSDGTGGKVYGYTF.

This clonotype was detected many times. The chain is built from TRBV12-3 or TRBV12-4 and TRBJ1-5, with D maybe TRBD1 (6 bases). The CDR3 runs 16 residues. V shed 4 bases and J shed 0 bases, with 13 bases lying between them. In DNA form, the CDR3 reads TGTGCCAGCAGTTCCTTCGGGACATATAGCAATCAGCCCCAGCATTTT. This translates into CASSSFGTYSNQPQHF.

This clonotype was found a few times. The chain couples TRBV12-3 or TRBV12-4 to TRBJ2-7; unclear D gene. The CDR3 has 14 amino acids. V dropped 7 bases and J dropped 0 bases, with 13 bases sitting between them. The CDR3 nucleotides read TGTGCCAGCACTGAGACAAGGAGCTCCTACGAGCAGTACTTC. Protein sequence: CASTETRSSYEQYF.

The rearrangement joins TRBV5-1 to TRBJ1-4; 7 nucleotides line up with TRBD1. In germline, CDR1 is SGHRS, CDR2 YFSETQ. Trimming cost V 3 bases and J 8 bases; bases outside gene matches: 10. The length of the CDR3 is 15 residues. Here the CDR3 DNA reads TGCGCCAGCAGCTCCGGGACAGCCCCGGGGGAAAAACTGTTTTTT. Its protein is CASSSGTAPGEKLFF.

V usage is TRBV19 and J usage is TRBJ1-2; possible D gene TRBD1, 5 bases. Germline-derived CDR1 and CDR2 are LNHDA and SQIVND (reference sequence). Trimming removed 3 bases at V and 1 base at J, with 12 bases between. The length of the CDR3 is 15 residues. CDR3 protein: CASSIRTGVNYGYTF. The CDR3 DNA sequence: TGTGCCAGTAGTATTAGGACGGGGGTTAACTATGGCTACACCTTC.

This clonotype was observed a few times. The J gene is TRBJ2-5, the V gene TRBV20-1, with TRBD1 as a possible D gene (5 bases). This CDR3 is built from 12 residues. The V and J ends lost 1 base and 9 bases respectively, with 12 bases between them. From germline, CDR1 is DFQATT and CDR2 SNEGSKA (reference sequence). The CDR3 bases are TGCAGTGCTAGAGCAGGGTGGTCGGCCCAGTACTTC. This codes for CSARAGWSAQYF.

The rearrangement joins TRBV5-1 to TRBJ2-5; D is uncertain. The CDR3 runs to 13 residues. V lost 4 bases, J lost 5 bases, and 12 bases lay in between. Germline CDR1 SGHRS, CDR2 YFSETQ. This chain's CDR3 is CASSPTGPETQYF. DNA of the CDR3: TGCGCCAGCAGCCCCACCGGTCCGGAGACCCAGTACTTC.

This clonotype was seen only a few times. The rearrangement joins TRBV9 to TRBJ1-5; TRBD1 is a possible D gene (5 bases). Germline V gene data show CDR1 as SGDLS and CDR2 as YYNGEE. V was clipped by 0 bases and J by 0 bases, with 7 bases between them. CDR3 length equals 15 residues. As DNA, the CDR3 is TGTGCCAGCAGCGTAGAGGGGAATAGCAATCAGCCCCAGCATTTT. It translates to CASSVEGNSNQPQHF.

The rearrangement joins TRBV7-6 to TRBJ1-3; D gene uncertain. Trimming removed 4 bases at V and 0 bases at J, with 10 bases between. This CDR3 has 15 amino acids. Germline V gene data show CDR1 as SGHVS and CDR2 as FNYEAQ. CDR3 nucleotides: TGTGCCAGCAGCTCGCTATACAGCTCTGGAAACACCATATATTTT. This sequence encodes CASSSLYSSGNTIYF.

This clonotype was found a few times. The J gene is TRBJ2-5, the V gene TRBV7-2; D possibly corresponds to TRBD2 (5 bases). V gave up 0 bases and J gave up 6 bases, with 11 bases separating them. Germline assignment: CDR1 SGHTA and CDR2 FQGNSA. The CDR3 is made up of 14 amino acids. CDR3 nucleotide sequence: TGTGCCAGCAGCTTAGCTGAGGGTGTGAAGACCCAGTACTTC. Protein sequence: CASSLAEGVKTQYF.

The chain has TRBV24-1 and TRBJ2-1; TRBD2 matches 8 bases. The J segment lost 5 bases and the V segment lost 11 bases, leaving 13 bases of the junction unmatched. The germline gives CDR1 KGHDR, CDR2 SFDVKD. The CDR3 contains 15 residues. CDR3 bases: TGTGCCAGTGCGGTGGGAGCGGGAGTAAACAATGAGCAGTTCTTC. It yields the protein CASAVGAGVNNEQFF.

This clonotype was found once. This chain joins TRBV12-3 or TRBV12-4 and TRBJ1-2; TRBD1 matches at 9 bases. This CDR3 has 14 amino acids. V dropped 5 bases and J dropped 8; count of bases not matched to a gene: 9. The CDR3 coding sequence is TGTGCCAGCAGTCCCCGGAGGACAGGGGTGGGCTACACCTTC. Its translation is CASSPRRTGVGYTF.

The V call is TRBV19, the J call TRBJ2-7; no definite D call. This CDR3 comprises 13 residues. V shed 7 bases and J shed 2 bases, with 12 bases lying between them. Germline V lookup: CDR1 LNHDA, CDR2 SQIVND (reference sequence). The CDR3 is CASKAGLPYEQYF. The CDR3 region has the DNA TGTGCCAGTAAAGCAGGCTTACCCTACGAGCAGTACTTC.

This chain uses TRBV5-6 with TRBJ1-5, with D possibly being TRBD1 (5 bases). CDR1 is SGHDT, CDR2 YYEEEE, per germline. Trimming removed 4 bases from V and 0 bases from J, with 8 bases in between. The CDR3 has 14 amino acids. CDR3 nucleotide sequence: TGTGCCAGCAGCCGGAGGGGTAGCAATCAGCCCCAGCATTTT. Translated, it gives CASSRRGSNQPQHF.

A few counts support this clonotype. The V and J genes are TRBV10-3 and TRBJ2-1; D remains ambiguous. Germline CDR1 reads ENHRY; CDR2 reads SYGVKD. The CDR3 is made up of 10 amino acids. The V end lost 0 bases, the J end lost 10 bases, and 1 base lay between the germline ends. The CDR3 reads CAISESEQFF. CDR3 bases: TGTGCCATCAGTGAGTCGGAGCAGTTCTTC.

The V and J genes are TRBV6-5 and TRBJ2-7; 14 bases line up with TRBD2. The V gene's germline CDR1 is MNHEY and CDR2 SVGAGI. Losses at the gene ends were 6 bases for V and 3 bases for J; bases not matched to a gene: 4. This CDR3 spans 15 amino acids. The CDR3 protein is CASSQTSGRVYEQYF. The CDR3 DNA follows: TGTGCCAGCAGCCAGACTAGCGGGAGGGTCTACGAGCAGTACTTC.

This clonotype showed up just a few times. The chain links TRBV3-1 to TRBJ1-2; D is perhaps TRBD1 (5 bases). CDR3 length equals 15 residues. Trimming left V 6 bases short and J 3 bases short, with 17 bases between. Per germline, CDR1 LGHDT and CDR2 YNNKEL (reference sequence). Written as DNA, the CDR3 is TGTGCCAGCAGGCACCGGGCAGGGACGGACTATGGCTACACCTTC. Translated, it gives CASRHRAGTDYGYTF. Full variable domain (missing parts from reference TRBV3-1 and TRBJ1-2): DTAVSQTPKYLVTQMGNDKSIKCEQNLGHDTMYWYKQDSKKFLKIMFSYNNKELIINETVPNRFSPKSPDKAHLNLHINSLELGDSAVYFCASRHRAGTDYGYTFGSGTRLTVV.

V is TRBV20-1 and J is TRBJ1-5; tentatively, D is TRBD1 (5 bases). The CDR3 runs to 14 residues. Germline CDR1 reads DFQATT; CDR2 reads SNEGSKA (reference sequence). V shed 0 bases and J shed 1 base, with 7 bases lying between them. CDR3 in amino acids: CSAREGPSNQPQHF. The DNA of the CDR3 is TGCAGTGCTAGAGAGGGACCAAGCAATCAGCCCCAGCATTTT.

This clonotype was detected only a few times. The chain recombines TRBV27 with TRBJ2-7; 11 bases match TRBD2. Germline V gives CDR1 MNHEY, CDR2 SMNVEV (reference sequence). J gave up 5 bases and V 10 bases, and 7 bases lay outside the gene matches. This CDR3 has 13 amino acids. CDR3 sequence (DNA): TGTGCCACCACTAGCGGGAGAAGGGACGAGCAGTACTTC. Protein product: CATTSGRRDEQYF.

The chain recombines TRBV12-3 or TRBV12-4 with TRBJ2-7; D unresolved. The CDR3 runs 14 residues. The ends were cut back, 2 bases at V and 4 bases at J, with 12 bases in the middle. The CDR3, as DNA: TGTGCCAGCAGTTTACGCCCCGCCGGATACGAGCAGTACTTC. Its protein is CASSLRPAGYEQYF.

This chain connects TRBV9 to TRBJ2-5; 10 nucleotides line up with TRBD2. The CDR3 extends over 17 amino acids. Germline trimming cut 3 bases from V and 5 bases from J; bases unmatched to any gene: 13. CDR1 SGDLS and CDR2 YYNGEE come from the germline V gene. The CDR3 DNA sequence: TGTGCCAGCAGCGAGCGGGAGGGGAGTAGCATGAGGGAGACCCAGTACTTC. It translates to CASSEREGSSMRETQYF.

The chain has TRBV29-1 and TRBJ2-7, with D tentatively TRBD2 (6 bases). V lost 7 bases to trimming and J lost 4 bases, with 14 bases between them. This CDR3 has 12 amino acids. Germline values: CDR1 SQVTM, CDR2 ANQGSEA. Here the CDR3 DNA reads TGCAGCGCCGGGACTGTCGGGTACGAGCAGTACTTC. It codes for CSAGTVGYEQYF.

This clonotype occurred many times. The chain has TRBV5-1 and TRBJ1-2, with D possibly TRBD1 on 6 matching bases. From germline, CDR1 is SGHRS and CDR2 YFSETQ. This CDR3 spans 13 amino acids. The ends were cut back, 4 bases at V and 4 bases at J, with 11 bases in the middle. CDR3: CASSQGGGYGYTF. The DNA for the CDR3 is TGCGCCAGCAGCCAAGGGGGAGGCTATGGCTACACCTTC.

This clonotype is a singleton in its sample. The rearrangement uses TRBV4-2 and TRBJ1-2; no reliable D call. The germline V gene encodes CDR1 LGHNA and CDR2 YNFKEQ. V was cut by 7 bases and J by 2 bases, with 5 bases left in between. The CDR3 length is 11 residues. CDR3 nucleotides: TGTGCCAGCAAATGGAACTATGGCTACACCTTC. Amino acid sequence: CASKWNYGYTF.

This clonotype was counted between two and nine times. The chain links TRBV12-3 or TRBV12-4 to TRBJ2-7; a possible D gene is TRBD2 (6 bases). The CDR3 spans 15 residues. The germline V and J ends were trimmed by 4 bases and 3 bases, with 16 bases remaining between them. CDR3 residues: CASSYTSSGVYEQYF. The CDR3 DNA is TGTGCCAGCAGTTATACTAGCTCTGGGGTCTACGAGCAGTACTTC.

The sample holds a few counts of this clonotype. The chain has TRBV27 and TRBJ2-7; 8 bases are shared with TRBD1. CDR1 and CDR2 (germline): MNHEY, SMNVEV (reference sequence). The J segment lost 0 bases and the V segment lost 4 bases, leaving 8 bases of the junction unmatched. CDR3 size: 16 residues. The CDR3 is CASSSTGQGASYEQYF. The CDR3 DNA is TGTGCCAGCAGTTCCACAGGACAGGGCGCCTCCTACGAGCAGTACTTC.

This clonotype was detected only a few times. In DNA form, the CDR3 reads TGTGCCAGCAGCGATGGACTAGCGGGGGCAGAGACCCAGTACTTC. As protein: CASSDGLAGAETQYF. V is TRBV7-2 and J is TRBJ2-5; TRBD2 matches at 13 bases. Losses at the gene ends were 5 bases for V and 4 bases for J; bases not matched to a gene: 4. This CDR3 spans 15 amino acids. Germline loops: CDR1 SGHTA, CDR2 FQGNSA. The full variable domain, rest sourced from reference TRBV7-2 and TRBJ2-5, is GAGVSQSPSNKVTEKGKDVELRCDPISGHTALYWYRQSLGQGLEFLIYFQGNSAPDKSGLPSDRFSAERTGGSVSTLTIQRTQQEDSAVYLCASSDGLAGAETQYFGPGTRLLVL.

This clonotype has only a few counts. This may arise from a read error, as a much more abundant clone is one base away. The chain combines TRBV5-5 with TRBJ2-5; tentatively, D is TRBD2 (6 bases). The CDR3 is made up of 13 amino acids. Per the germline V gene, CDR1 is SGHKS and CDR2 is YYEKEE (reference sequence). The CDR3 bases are TGTGCCAGCAGCTTGGGCGGGGAAGAGACCCACTACTTC. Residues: CASSLGGEETHYF.

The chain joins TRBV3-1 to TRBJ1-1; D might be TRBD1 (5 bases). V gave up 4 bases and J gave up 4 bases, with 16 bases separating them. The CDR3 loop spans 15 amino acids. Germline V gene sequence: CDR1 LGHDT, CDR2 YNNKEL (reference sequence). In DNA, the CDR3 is TGTGCCAGCAGCCTGATGTGGGGCTCGAGCACTGAAGCTTTCTTT. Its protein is CASSLMWGSSTEAFF.

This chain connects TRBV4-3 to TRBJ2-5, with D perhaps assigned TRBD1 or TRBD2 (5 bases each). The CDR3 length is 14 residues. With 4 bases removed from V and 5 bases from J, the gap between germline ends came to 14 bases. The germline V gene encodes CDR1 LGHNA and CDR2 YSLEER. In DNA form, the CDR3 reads TGCGCCAGCAGCCGGACGGACGGGGCTGAGACCCAGTACTTC. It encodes CASSRTDGAETQYF.

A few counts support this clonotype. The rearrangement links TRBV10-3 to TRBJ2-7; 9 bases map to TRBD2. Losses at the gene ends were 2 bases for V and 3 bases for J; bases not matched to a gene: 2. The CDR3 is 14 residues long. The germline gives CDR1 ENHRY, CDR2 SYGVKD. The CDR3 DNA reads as TGTGCCATCAGTGAGGTTAGCGGGAGCTACGAGCAGTACTTC. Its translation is CAISEVSGSYEQYF.